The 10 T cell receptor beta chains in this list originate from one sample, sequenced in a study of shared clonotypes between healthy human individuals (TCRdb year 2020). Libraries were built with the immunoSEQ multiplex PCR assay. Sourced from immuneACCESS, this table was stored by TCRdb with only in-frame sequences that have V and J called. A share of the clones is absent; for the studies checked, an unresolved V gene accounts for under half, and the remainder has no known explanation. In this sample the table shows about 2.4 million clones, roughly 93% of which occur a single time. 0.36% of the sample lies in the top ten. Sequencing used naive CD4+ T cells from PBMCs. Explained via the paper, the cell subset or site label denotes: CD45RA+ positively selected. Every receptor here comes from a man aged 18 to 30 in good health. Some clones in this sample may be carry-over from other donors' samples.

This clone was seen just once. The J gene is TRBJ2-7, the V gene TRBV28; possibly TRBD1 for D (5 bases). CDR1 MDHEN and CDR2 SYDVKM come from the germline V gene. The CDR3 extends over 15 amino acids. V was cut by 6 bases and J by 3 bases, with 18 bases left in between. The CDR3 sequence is CASSQVVGHFYEQYF. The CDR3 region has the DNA TGTGCCAGCAGCCAGGTCGTGGGGCACTTCTACGAGCAGTACTTC.

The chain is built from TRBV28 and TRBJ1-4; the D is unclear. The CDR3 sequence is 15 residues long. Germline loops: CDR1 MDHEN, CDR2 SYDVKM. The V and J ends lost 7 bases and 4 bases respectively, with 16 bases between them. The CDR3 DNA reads TGTGCCAGCATCTCGGCGGTGGGTTTTAATGAAAAACTGTTTTTT. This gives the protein CASISAVGFNEKLFF.

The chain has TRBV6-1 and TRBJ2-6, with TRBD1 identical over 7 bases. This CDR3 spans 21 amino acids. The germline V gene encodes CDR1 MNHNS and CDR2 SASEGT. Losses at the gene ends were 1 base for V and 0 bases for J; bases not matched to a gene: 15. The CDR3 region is CASSEGLGFDRAPSGANVLTF. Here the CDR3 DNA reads TGTGCCAGCAGTGAAGGTTTGGGGTTTGACAGGGCCCCCTCTGGGGCCAACGTCCTGACTTTC.

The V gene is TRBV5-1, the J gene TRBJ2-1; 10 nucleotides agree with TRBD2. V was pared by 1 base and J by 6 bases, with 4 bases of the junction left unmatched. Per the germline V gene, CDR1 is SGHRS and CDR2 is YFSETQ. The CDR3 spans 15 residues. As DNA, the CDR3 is TGCGCCAGCAGCTTGTCTAGCGGGAGCGTCAATGAGCAGTTCTTC. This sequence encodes CASSLSSGSVNEQFF.

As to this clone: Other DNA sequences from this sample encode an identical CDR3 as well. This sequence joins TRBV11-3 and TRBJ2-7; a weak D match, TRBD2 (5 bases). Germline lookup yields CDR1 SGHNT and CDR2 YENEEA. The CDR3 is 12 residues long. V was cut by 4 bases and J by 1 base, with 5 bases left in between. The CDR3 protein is CASSSGSYEQYF. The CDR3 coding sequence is TGTGCCAGCAGCTCGGGGTCCTACGAGCAGTACTTC.

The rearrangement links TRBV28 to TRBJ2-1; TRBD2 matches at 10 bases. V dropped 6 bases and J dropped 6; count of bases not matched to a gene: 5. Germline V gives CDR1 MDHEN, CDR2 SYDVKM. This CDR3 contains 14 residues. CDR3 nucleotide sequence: TGTGCCAGCAGGTTACTAGCGGGAAGCAATGAGCAGTTCTTC. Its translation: CASRLLAGSNEQFF.

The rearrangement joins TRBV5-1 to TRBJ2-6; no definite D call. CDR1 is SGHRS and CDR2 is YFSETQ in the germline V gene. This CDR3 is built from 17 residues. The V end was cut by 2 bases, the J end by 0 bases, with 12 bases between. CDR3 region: CASSFRPESSGANVLTF. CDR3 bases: TGCGCCAGCAGCTTTCGGCCCGAGAGCTCTGGGGCCAACGTCCTGACTTTC. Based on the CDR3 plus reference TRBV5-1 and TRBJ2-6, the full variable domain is KAGVTQTPRYLIKTRGQQVTLSCSPISGHRSVSWYQQTPGQGLQFLFEYFSETQRNKGNFPGRFSGRQFSNSRSEMNVSTLELGDSALYLCASSFRPESSGANVLTFGAGSRLTVL.

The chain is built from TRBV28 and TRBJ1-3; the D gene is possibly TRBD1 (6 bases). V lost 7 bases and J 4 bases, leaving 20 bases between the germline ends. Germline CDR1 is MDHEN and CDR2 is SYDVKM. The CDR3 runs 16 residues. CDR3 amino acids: CASTPQGSGSGNTIYF. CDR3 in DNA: TGTGCCAGCACCCCGCAGGGGAGTGGATCGGGAAACACCATATATTTT.

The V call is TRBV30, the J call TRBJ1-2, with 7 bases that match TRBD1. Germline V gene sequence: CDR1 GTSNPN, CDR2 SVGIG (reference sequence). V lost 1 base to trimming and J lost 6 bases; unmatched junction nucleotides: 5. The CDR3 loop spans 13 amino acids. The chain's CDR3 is CAWSDQGGNGYTF. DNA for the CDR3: TGTGCCTGGAGTGATCAGGGGGGGAATGGCTACACCTTC.

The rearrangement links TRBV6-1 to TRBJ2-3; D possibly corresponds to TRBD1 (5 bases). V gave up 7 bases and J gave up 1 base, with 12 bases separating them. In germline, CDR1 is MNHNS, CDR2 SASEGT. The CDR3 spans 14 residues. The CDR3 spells CASNRKGGTDTQYF. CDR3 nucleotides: TGTGCCAGCAACAGGAAAGGAGGCACAGATACGCAGTATTTT.